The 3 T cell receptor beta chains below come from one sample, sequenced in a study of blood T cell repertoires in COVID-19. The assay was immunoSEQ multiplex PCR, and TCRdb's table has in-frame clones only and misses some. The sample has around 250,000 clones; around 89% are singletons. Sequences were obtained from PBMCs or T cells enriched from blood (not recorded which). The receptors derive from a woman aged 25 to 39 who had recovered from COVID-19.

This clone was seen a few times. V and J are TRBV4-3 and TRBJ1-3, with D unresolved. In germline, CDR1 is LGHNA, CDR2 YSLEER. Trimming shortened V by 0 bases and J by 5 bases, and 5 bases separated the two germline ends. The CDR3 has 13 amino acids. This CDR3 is CASSQDYRNTIYF. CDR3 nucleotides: TGCGCCAGCAGCCAAGATTATCGAAACACCATATATTTT.

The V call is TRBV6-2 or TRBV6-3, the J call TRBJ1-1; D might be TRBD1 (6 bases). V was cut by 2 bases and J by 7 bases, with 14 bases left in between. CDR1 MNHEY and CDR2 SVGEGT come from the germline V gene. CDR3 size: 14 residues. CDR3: CASSYRGQSREAFF. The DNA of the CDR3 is TGTGCCAGCAGTTACCGAGGACAGTCCCGTGAAGCTTTCTTT.

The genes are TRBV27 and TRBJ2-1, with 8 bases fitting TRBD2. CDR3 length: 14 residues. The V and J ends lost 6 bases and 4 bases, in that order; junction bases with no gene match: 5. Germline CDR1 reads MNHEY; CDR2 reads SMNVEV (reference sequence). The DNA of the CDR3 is TGTGCCAGCAGGAATCTAGCGGGTTACAATGAGCAGTTCTTC. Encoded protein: CASRNLAGYNEQFF.